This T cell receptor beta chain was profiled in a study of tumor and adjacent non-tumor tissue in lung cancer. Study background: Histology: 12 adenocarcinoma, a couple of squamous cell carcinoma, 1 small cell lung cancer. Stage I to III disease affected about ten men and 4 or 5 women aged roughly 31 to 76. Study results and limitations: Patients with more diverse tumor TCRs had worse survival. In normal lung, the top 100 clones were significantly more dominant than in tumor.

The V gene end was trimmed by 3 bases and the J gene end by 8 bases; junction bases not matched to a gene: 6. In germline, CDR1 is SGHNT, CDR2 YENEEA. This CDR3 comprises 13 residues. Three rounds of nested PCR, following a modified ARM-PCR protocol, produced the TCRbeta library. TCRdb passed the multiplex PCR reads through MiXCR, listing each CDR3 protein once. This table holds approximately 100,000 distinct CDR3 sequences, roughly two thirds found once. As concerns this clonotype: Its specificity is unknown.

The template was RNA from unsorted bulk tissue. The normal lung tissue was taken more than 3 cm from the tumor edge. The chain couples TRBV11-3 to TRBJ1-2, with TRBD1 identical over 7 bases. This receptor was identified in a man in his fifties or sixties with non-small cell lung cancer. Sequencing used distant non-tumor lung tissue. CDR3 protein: CASSLTGSWGYTF. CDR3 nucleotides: TGTGCCAGCAGCTTGACAGGGTCTTGGGGCTACACCTTC.